The source of this TCR beta chain is a study of identical twins. The study, taken as a whole, reports: The study found that models underestimated out-of-frame TCR alpha sharing in monozygotic twins. Researchers caution that invariant MAIT and iNKT cells could partly confound zero-insertion analyses. Insertions were fewer in abundant cord blood beta clonotypes, whereas memory repertoires showed none of this pattern.

Regarding this clonotype: Its antigen is unidentified.

CDR1 KGHSH and CDR2 LQKENI come from the germline V gene. The CDR3 totals 15 residues. Trimming removed 4 bases from V and 3 bases from J, with 13 bases in between. TCRdb reanalysed the 5' RACE reads using MiXCR and keeps one entry per CDR3 protein. Among nearly 250,000 distinct CDR3 sequences, approximately 7% were seen once, and the ten largest hold roughly 3.4%. This sample also belongs to another study, concerning yellow fever vaccine responses in identical twins. As that study records: Convergence reportedly seemed to mark part of the twins' vaccine T cell response, with personalization marking the rest.

The origin of this receptor is a woman between 18 and 30 years old in good health. The rearrangement uses TRBV18 and TRBJ1-5, with D possibly matching TRBD1 (6 bases). The sequenced sample consisted of memory (CD45RO+) T cells sorted from blood. The CDR3 loop reads CASSQTTGNNQPQHF. Written as DNA, the CDR3 is TGTGCCAGCTCACAGACTACAGGGAACAATCAGCCCCAGCATTTT.